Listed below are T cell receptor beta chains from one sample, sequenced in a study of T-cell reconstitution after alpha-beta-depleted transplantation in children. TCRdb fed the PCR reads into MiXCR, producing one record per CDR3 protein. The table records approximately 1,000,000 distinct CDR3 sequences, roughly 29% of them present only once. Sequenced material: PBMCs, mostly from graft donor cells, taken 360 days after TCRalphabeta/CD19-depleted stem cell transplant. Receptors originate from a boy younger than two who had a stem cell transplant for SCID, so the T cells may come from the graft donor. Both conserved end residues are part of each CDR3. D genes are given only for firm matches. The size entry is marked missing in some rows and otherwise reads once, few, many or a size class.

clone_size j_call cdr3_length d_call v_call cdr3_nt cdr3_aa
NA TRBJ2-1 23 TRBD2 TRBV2 TGTGCCAGCAGTGAATTTCGGCCCCTCCCGGGGGGACCCCGCCCCAACTCCTACAATGAGCAGTTCTTC CASSEFRPLPGGPRPNSYNEQFF
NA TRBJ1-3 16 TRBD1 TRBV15 TGTGCCACCAGCAGAGGGCGGGACAGCTCTGGAAACACCATATATTTT CATSRGRDSSGNTIYF
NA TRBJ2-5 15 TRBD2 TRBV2 TGTGCCAGCAAATCTGCGGGGGGACCCCATAAGACCCAGTACTTC CASKSAGGPHKTQYF
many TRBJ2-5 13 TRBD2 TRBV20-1 TGCAGTGCTAGCGGGGGGGCCGGAGAGACCCAGTACTTC CSASGGAGETQYF
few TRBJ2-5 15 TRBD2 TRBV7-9 TGTGCCAGCAGCCCCCCGGGAGGGGAGGAAGAGACCCAGTACTTC CASSPPGGEEETQYF
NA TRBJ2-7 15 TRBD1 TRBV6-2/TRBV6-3 TGTGCCAGCCTACGTCCCGGGACAGGGGCCTACGAGCAGTACTTC CASLRPGTGAYEQYF
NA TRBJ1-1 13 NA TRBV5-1 TGCGCCAGCAGCCAAGTACGGGCCACTGAAGCTTTCTTT CASSQVRATEAFF
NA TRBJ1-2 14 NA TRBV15 TGTGCCACCAGCTTAACCAGGGTCGACTATGGCTACACCTTC CATSLTRVDYGYTF
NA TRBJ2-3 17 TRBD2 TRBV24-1 TGTGCCACCAGTGATTCAAAGCGGGGGGGTTACACAGATACGCAGTATTTT CATSDSKRGGYTDTQYF
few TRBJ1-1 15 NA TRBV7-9 TGTGCCAGCAGCTCGCCCTCGGACAGGAACACTGAAGCTTTCTTT CASSSPSDRNTEAFF
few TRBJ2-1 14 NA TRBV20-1 TGCAGTGCTTCCGCCGGGACACCTTACAATGAGCAGTTCTTC CSASAGTPYNEQFF
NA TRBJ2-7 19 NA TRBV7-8 TGTGCCAGCCCCCCGGGGCAGGAGGTCCCACACTTAAGCTCCTACGAGCAGTACTTC CASPPGQEVPHLSSYEQYF
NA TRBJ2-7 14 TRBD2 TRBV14 TGTGCCAGCAGCCAGACTAGCCCTCGAAGCGAGCAGTACTTC CASSQTSPRSEQYF
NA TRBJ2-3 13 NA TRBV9 TGTGCCAGCAGCGTATTGGCGGAGAATACGCAGTATTTT CASSVLAENTQYF
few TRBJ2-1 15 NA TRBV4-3 TGCGCCAGCAGCCAAGACCCGGGCCCCTACAATGAGCAGTTCTTC CASSQDPGPYNEQFF
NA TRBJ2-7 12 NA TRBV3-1 TGTGCCAGCAGCCAAGAAAGTCGGGTTCGTCACTTC CASSQESRVRHF